The present TCR beta chain was sequenced within a study of blood T cell repertoires in COVID-19. The overall study: Acute-phase and convalescent COVID-19 samples originated in the United States, Italy and Spain.

The method was immunoSEQ multiplex PCR; TCRdb's version includes in-frame clones alone and lacks a portion of them. The sample lists some 48,000 clones, 60% to 80% occurring once. With V trimmed by 2 bases and J by 0 bases, 3 bases remained unmatched. The CDR3 consists of 16 residues. Germline CDR1 reads SGHKS; CDR2 reads YYEKEE (reference sequence). This clone is a singleton in its sample. In the same sample, other DNA sequences code for this CDR3. The sequencing input was PBMCs or T cells enriched from blood (not recorded which). This rearrangement joins TRBV5-5 to TRBJ2-5; 11 nucleotides match TRBD1. The sequence derives from a woman between 45 and 65 years old with acute COVID-19. The CDR3: CASSLGTGGNQETQYF. DNA of the CDR3: TGTGCCAGCAGCTTAGGGACAGGGGGGAACCAAGAGACCCAGTACTTC.